This entry describes one T cell receptor (beta chain). What this receptor recognizes is not known. No per-base quality is available; no much larger clone lies one base away. The source of the sample is a study of chemoradiotherapy in HPV16-positive cancers (dated by TCRdb to 2021 to 2024). General notes on the study: Functional T-cell assays on cells from a couple of HPV16-positive patients defined candidate HPV-specific T-cell clones and common TCR motifs. Whether T-cell immunity against the HPV oncoproteins E6 and E7 changes during chemoradiotherapy and whether survival is affected by this immunity were examined in the study. TCR repertoires from roughly 93 patients with HPV-related cancers were then used to track the candidate HPV-specific TCRs and motifs.

Repertoires were sampled repeatedly over the course of chemoradiotherapy, so clonal expansion could be followed in the tumor microenvironment. There are 17 amino acids in the CDR3, from cysteine to phenylalanine inclusive. Only CDR3 DNA is held: 51 bases, read in frame from base 1. V has 4 bases trimmed and J has 5 bases trimmed; junction bases matching no gene number 13. For CDR1 and CDR2, the germline V gene lists SGDLS and YYNGEE. Library creation used the immunoSEQ multiplex PCR assay. The immuneACCESS repertoire file appears here via TCRdb, limited to in-frame rearrangements. These files lack a portion of the clones; in checked studies, under half of the deficit traces to unresolved V genes, and the cause of the others is not known. Within this sample are more than 5,500 clones, with 85% to 90% of them counted one time only. Of the sample, approximately 2.3% falls within the top ten clones. Overall study outcomes, separate from this receptor: Expansion of candidate HPV-specific clones and E7-related TCR motifs was observed in the tumor microenvironment during treatment, whereas no such expansion was observed for non-HPV-specific T cells. In HPV16-positive patients, expansion of HPV-responsive T cells during chemoradiotherapy was found to be associated with improved recurrence-free survival. The survival association was reported for HPV16-positive patients, and the functional definition of HPV-specific T cells was derived from only a couple of HPV16-positive patients.

This sequence uses TRBV9 and TRBJ2-5, with TRBD2 matching 11 junction bases. The sequences come from tumor tissue, collected from a patient who underwent chemoradiotherapy. This TCR derives from a human donor with HPV-associated anogenital cancer. The CDR3 region has the sequence CASSPSPTSGKRETQYF. The DNA sequence follows: TGTGCCAGCAGCCCCTCCCCGACTAGCGGGAAAAGGGAGACCCAGTACTTC.